This T cell receptor (beta chain) was identified in a study of long-term antiretroviral therapy in people with HIV. Notes on the study in general: Missing from the dataset were any data on ART adherence, viral resistance or therapy changes. Clones that had undergone expansion before ART prevailed in the repertoire throughout all time points.

On this clone itself: The antigen remains undetermined.

Per donor, at least one pre-ART and at least two post-ART PBMC samples were obtained. The trim removed 5 bases at V and 1 base at J, leaving 4 bases unmatched. There are 14 residues in the CDR3. Germline loops: CDR1 MNHEY, CDR2 SMNVEV (reference sequence). With survey level as its setting, the immunoSEQ assay was v3.0. Assay used: immunoSEQ multiplex PCR; TCRdb lists only in-frame clones, some missing. The sample has approximately 37,000 clones, 75% to 90% seen once; the top ten hold roughly 5.8%. The TCR originated in a man aged 18 to 30 with HIV. The rearrangement links TRBV27 to TRBJ1-1; 7 bases fit TRBD1. Sequencing used unsorted PBMCs, obtained 1 year after starting antiretroviral therapy. The CDR3: CASSPGTENTEAFF. CDR3 nucleotide sequence: TGTGCCAGCAGTCCCGGGACAGAGAACACTGAAGCTTTCTTT.